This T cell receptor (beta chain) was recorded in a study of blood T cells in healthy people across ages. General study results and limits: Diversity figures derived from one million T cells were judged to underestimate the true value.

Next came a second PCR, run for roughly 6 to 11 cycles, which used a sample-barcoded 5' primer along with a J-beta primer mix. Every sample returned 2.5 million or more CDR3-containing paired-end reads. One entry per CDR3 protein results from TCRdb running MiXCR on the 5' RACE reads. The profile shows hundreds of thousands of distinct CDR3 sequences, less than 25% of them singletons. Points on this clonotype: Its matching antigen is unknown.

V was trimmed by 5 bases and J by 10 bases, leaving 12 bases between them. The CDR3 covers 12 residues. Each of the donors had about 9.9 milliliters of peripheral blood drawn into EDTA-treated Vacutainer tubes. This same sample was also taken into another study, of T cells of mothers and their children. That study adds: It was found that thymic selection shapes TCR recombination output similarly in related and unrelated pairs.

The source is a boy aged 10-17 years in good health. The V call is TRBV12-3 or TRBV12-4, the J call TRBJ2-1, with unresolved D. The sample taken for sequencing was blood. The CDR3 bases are TGTGCCAGCAGTCTGAGACGTTGGGAGCAGTTCTTC. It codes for CASSLRRWEQFF.